The rows below give T cell receptor beta chains drawn from one sample of a study of blood T cell repertoires in COVID-19. Data came from immunoSEQ multiplex PCR; TCRdb stores just in-frame clones and leaves some out. The data contain hundreds of thousands of clones, around 85% of them seen just once; the ten biggest clones take up about 2%. Sequenced: PBMCs or T cells enriched from blood (not recorded which). The receptors stem from a woman in her twenties or thirties who had been exposed to COVID-19. Both conserved end residues are part of each CDR3. A D gene is named only where the DNA matches it firmly. Size is omitted from some rows. Given values are once, few, many or a class for expanded clones.

size | J | D | V | CDR3 | DNA
- | TRBJ2-7 | - | TRBV28 | CASSLGSGYEQYF | TGTGCCAGCAGTTTGGGGAGCGGGTACGAGCAGTACTTC
- | TRBJ1-6 | TRBD1 | TRBV29-1 | CSVDGTGINSPLHF | TGCAGCGTTGACGGGACAGGGATTAATTCACCCCTCCACTTT
- | TRBJ2-3 | TRBD2 | TRBV18 | CASSPPSLAADTQYF | TGTGCCAGCTCACCACCTAGCCTAGCGGCAGATACGCAGTATTTT
- | TRBJ1-6 | - | TRBV27 | CASRREVDSPLHF | TGTGCCAGCAGAAGGGAGGTTGATTCACCCCTCCACTTT
once | TRBJ1-5 | - | TRBV30 | CAWSAGVIQPQHF | TGTGCCTGGAGTGCAGGGGTCATTCAGCCCCAGCATTTT
- | TRBJ1-2 | - | TRBV9 | CASSTEWGAWGYTF | TGTGCCAGCAGCACCGAATGGGGCGCCTGGGGCTACACCTTC
- | TRBJ2-1 | TRBD2 | TRBV5-6 | CASSFGRPTGLAFDEQFF | TGTGCCAGCAGCTTTGGTCGCCCCACCGGACTAGCGTTCGATGAGCAGTTCTTC
- | TRBJ1-1 | - | TRBV19 | CASLTDPRSEAFF | TGTGCCAGCCTGACAGATCCCAGGTCTGAAGCTTTCTTT
- | TRBJ1-6 | - | TRBV28 | CASSFPRQNNSPLHF | TGTGCCAGCAGTTTCCCTAGACAGAATAATTCACCCCTCCACTTT
- | TRBJ2-1 | - | TRBV12-3/TRBV12-4 | CASQKRARNEQFF | TGTGCCAGCCAAAAGCGAGCTAGGAATGAGCAGTTCTTC
- | TRBJ1-4 | TRBD1 | TRBV11-2 | CASSSWLTGGTEKLFF | TGTGCCAGCAGCAGTTGGCTTACAGGGGGAACTGAAAAACTGTTTTTT
few | TRBJ1-1 | TRBD1 | TRBV2 | CASTRETGANTEAFF | TGTGCCAGCACGCGTGAGACAGGGGCTAACACTGAAGCTTTCTTT
- | TRBJ1-2 | - | TRBV5-1 | CASSLAVIANYGYTF | TGCGCCAGCAGCTTGGCCGTGATAGCTAACTATGGCTACACCTTC
few | TRBJ1-2 | - | TRBV28 | CASSLVSVGDYGYTF | TGTGCCAGCAGTTTAGTTTCGGTAGGAGACTATGGCTACACCTTC
- | TRBJ2-7 | TRBD2 | TRBV13 | CASSQTSGSSYEQYF | TGTGCCAGCAGCCAAACTAGCGGGAGCTCCTACGAGCAGTACTTC
once | TRBJ2-2 | TRBD2 | TRBV7-9 | CASTSNRAGGFNTGELFF | TGTGCCAGCACCTCTAATCGGGCGGGAGGATTCAACACCGGGGAGCTGTTTTTT
few | TRBJ1-2 | TRBD1 | TRBV19 | CASSIDGGQGAQGGYTF | TGTGCCAGTAGTATAGATGGAGGACAGGGGGCGCAGGGTGGCTACACCTTC
- | TRBJ1-2 | - | TRBV18 | CASSPYRGGDYGYTF | TGTGCCAGCTCACCATATCGGGGAGGCGACTATGGCTACACCTTC
- | TRBJ2-3 | - | TRBV11-2 | CASSLDLSPGSTDTQYF | TGTGCCAGCAGCTTAGATCTAAGCCCGGGGAGCACAGATACGCAGTATTTT
- | TRBJ1-1 | - | TRBV2 | CASMANTEAFF | TGTGCCAGCATGGCTAACACTGAAGCTTTCTTT
- | TRBJ2-7 | TRBD1 | TRBV27 | CASSKGDRARQEQYF | TGTGCCAGCAGTAAAGGGGACAGGGCTCGTCAGGAGCAGTACTTC
once | TRBJ2-5 | TRBD1 | TRBV5-1 | CASSTGTAVETQYF | TGCGCCAGCAGCACCGGGACAGCTGTCGAGACCCAGTACTTC